The 21 T cell receptor beta chains in this list originate from one sample, sequenced in a study of cytomegalovirus exposure and HLA in healthy donors (dated by TCRdb to between 2016 and 2019). To prepare the library, the immunoSEQ multiplex PCR assay was applied. For the multiplex PCR, a mixture combining 60 forward primers for TCR Vbeta segments and 13 reverse primers for TCR Jbeta segments was used. Held by TCRdb, this immuneACCESS table contains in-frame sequences only and omits some clones. Under half of the omission traces to an unresolved V gene where checked; the cause of the rest is unknown. This sample comprises some 78,000 clones, 65% to 75% of them detected only once. Over 7.5% of the sample rests with the top ten. Sequencing used PBMCs. These TCRs come from a middle-aged man in good health and CMV-seropositive.

The CDR3: CASSLEGAETF. The CDR3, as DNA: TGTGCCAGCAGCTTGGAGGGGGCTGAGACCTTC. The V gene is TRBV5-6, the J gene TRBJ1-2; 7 nucleotides line up with TRBD1. The length of the CDR3 is 11 residues. Germline V gene sequence: CDR1 SGHDT, CDR2 YYEEEE. V shed 0 bases, J shed 14 bases, and the junction held 4 bases outside the gene matches.

The chain links TRBV6-1 to TRBJ2-7; D may be TRBD1 (6 bases). V was cut by 2 bases and J by 6 bases, with 17 bases left in between. Germline lookup yields CDR1 MNHNS and CDR2 SASEGT. This CDR3 is 15 amino acids long. In nucleotides, the CDR3 is TGTGCCAGCAGTGAATTACAGGACAGTGGCCGCGAGCAGTACTTC. Amino acids: CASSELQDSGREQYF.

The chain links TRBV28 to TRBJ1-2; 9 nucleotides agree with TRBD1. This CDR3 is built from 16 residues. Germline CDR1 is MDHEN and CDR2 is SYDVKM. The ends lost 3 bases at V and 2 bases at J; junction bases unmatched: 7. The CDR3 is CASSLYRGRVNYGYTF. In DNA form, the CDR3 reads TGTGCCAGCAGTTTGTACAGGGGGCGAGTGAACTATGGCTACACCTTC.

The chain joins TRBV28 to TRBJ1-2, with 10 bases matching TRBD1. The CDR3 consists of 15 residues. The germline gives CDR1 MDHEN, CDR2 SYDVKM. V gave up 3 bases and J gave up 6 bases; unmatched junction bases: 7. CDR3 in amino acids: CASSFPGQGSHGYTF. In DNA, the CDR3 is TGTGCCAGCAGTTTCCCGGGACAGGGGTCTCATGGCTACACCTTC.

The chain carries TRBV7-8 and TRBJ1-5; D ambiguous. Germline V lookup: CDR1 SGHVS, CDR2 FQNEAQ. This CDR3 contains 16 residues. V was trimmed by 1 base and J by 0 bases, leaving 10 bases between them. In DNA form, the CDR3 reads TGTGCCAGCAGCTTAGTGGAGGCCCTTAGCAATCAGCCCCAGCATTTT. Protein sequence: CASSLVEALSNQPQHF.

This clone appeared a few times. J is TRBJ2-4 and V is TRBV7-3, with a weak D call TRBD2 (6 bases). The CDR3 has 14 amino acids. Germline V lookup: CDR1 SGHTA, CDR2 FQGTGA. Deletions cut 1 base from V and 6 bases from J, with 10 bases between. The CDR3 spells CASSLSQGGNIQYF. CDR3 sequence (DNA): TGTGCCAGCAGCTTAAGTCAGGGAGGAAACATTCAGTACTTC.

The table lists this clone with a few counts. Germline is not matched at one junction end, which may reflect a read error. V is TRBV20-1 and J is TRBJ1-2; possible D gene TRBD1, 5 bases. This CDR3 spans 9 amino acids. Germline assignment: CDR1 DFQATT and CDR2 SNEGSKA (reference sequence). Here the CDR3 DNA reads TGCAGTGCTGGCGGGGGGGATTCCTTC. Amino acid sequence: CSAGGGDSF.

This clone occurred a few times. The CDR3 DNA reads TGTGCCAGCAGTGCCGGCGGGATAAGGATAGATACGCAGTATTTT. This gives the protein CASSAGGIRIDTQYF. The chain is built from TRBV2 and TRBJ2-3; TRBD2 is a possible D gene (6 bases). The V gene lost 4 bases and the J gene lost 5 bases, with 16 bases spanning the gap. The CDR3 totals 15 residues. Germline CDR1 and CDR2: SNHLY and FYNNEI.

Here the CDR3 reads CASSQTGGAFGYTF. DNA for the CDR3: TGTGCCAGCAGCCAAACAGGGGGCGCCTTCGGCTACACCTTC. The chain carries TRBV5-4 and TRBJ1-2; 9 bases are a match to TRBD1. The CDR3 extends over 14 amino acids. Germline CDR1 and CDR2: SGHNT and YYREEE (reference sequence). V shed 4 bases and J 8 bases; nucleotides not matched to a gene: 9.

The chain couples TRBV13 to TRBJ2-1; tentatively, D is TRBD2 (6 bases). The V gene lost 4 bases and the J gene lost 7 bases, with 8 bases spanning the gap. In germline, CDR1 is PRHDT, CDR2 FYEKMQ (reference sequence). CDR3 size: 12 residues. CDR3 sequence: CASSSGTNEQFF. For the CDR3, the DNA is TGTGCCAGCAGCTCCGGGACTAATGAGCAGTTCTTC. Variable domain in full (rest from reference TRBV13 and TRBJ2-1): AAGVIQSPRHLIKEKRETATLKCYPIPRHDTVYWYQQGPGQDPQFLISFYEKMQSDKGSIPDRFSAQQFSDYHSELNMSSLELGDSALYFCASSSGTNEQFFGPGTRLTVL.

This chain links TRBV4-2 with TRBJ2-2; TRBD1 agrees at 8 bases. Germline V gene data show CDR1 as LGHNA and CDR2 as YNFKEQ. This CDR3 has 15 residues. V gave up 4 bases and J gave up 3 bases; unmatched junction bases: 4. CDR3 sequence reads: CASSLRQGYTGELFF. The CDR3, as DNA: TGTGCCAGCAGCCTCCGACAGGGGTACACCGGGGAGCTGTTTTTT.

The chain uses TRBV5-1 and TRBJ2-5; D not certain. There are 16 residues in the CDR3. CDR1 SGHRS and CDR2 YFSETQ come from the germline V gene. V gave up 0 bases and J gave up 8 bases, with 20 bases separating them. For the CDR3, the DNA is TGCGCCAGCAGCTTGGAGGTGAGAGGCGGTTTACGTACCCAGTACTTC. Translated: CASSLEVRGGLRTQYF.

This sequence joins TRBV9 and TRBJ1-3; D is uncertain. Germline values: CDR1 SGDLS, CDR2 YYNGEE. The CDR3 has 17 residues. Trimming took 0 bases from V and 0 from J, leaving 13 bases between them. This CDR3 reads CASSVGVGSYSGNTIYF. The CDR3 DNA is TGTGCCAGCAGCGTAGGAGTGGGCTCCTACTCTGGAAACACCATATATTTT.

The chain recombines TRBV5-6 with TRBJ2-3; TRBD2 agrees at 9 bases. The CDR3 is 18 amino acids. After removal of 4 bases from V and 4 bases from J, the junction contained 16 bases not matched to a gene. Germline V gene data show CDR1 as SGHDT and CDR2 as YYEEEE. The CDR3 protein is CASSLKSGGPRAPDTQYF. CDR3 coding DNA: TGTGCCAGCAGCCTGAAGAGCGGGGGGCCCCGAGCGCCAGATACGCAGTATTTT.

This clone was recorded only once. The chain recombines TRBV28 with TRBJ2-7; no clear D. This CDR3 region has 13 residues. From germline, CDR1 is MDHEN and CDR2 SYDVKM. Trimming left V 2 bases short and J 3 bases short, with 8 bases between. In nucleotides, the CDR3 is TGTGCCAGCAGTTTAAGAGTTTTCTACGAGCAGTACTTC. This encodes CASSLRVFYEQYF.

The chain uses TRBV25-1 and TRBJ1-6, with D possibly matching TRBD1 (6 bases). CDR1 and CDR2 from the germline V gene are MGHDK and SYGVNS. The CDR3 length is 15 residues. Trimming took 4 bases from V and 5 from J, leaving 12 bases between them. In nucleotides, the CDR3 is TGTGCCAGCAGTGCACAGGGCGGTAATAATTCACCCCTCCACTTT. Translating gives CASSAQGGNNSPLHF. Using reference TRBV25-1 and TRBJ1-6 for the parts outside the CDR3, the full variable domain is EADIYQTPRYLVIGTGKKITLECSQTMGHDKMYWYQQDPGMELHLIHYSYGVNSTEKGDLSSESTVSRIRTEHFPLTLESARPSHTSQYLCASSAQGGNNSPLHFGNGTRLTVT.

The sample holds one count of this clone. The chain has TRBV11-2 and TRBJ1-1; 9 nucleotides line up with TRBD1. Trimming cost V 3 bases and J 1 base; bases outside gene matches: 3. CDR1 is SGHAT and CDR2 is FQNNGV in the germline V gene. The CDR3 length is 15 residues. CDR3 amino acids: CASSFTGGGNTEAFF. The CDR3 nucleotides are TGTGCCAGCAGCTTCACAGGGGGCGGGAACACTGAAGCTTTCTTT. Full variable domain (missing parts from reference TRBV11-2 and TRBJ1-1): EAGVAQSPRYKIIEKRQSVAFWCNPISGHATLYWYQQILGQGPKLLIQFQNNGVVDDSQLPKDRFSAERLKGVDSTLKIQPAKLEDSAVYLCASSFTGGGNTEAFFGQGTRLTVV.

V and J are TRBV5-1 and TRBJ2-5; TRBD2 matches 14 bases. The J segment lost 10 bases and the V segment lost 2 bases, leaving 10 bases of the junction unmatched. Per the germline V gene, CDR1 is SGHRS and CDR2 is YFSETQ. CDR3 length equals 16 residues. This CDR3 reads CASSFSTGTSGGFQYF. The CDR3, as DNA: TGCGCCAGCAGCTTTTCGACCGGGACTAGCGGGGGTTTCCAGTACTTC.

This clone was detected a few times. The chain employs TRBV5-1 and TRBJ2-7, with D perhaps TRBD2 (6 bases). CDR3 length: 13 residues. CDR1 is SGHRS and CDR2 is YFSETQ in the germline V gene. Deletions cut 5 bases from V and 7 bases from J, with 16 bases between. For the CDR3, the DNA is TGCGCCAGCAGAGCCTCGTCCGGGGGAGAGCAGTACTTC. Amino acid sequence: CASRASSGGEQYF.

This CDR3 reads CAWSVLWDRARSGANVLTF. The DNA of the CDR3 is TGTGCCTGGAGTGTTCTCTGGGACAGGGCTCGCTCTGGGGCCAACGTCCTGACTTTC. The V gene is TRBV30, the J gene TRBJ2-6; 9 bases are shared with TRBD1. Germline values: CDR1 GTSNPN, CDR2 SVGIG (reference sequence). CDR3 size: 19 residues. Trimming took 0 bases from V and 0 from J; bases not matched to a gene: 9.

This sequence joins TRBV7-9 and TRBJ1-1; TRBD1 matches at 12 bases. Per the germline V gene, CDR1 is SEHNR and CDR2 is FQNEAQ (reference sequence). The CDR3 totals 16 residues. The ends lost 5 bases at V and 4 bases at J; junction bases unmatched: 8. The CDR3 region has the DNA TGTGCCAGCAGCCCGGGGACAGGGGGCTTGGTCACTGAAGCTTTCTTT. It encodes CASSPGTGGLVTEAFF.